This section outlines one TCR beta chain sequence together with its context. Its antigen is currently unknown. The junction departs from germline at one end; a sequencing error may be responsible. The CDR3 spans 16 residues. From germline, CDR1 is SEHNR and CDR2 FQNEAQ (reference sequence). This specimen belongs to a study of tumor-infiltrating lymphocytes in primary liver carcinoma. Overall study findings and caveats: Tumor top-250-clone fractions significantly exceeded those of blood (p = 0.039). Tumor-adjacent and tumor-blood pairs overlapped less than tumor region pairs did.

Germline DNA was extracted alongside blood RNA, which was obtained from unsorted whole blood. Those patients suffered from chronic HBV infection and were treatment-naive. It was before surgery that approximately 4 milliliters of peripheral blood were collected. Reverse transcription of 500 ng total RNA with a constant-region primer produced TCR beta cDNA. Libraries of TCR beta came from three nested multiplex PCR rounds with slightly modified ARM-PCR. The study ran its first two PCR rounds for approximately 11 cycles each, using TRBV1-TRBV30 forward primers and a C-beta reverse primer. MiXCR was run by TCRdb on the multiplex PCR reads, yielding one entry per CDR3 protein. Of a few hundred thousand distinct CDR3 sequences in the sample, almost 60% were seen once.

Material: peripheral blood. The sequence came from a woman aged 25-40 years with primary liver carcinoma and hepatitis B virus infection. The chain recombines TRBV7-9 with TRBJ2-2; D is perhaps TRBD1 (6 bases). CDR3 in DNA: TGTGCCAGCAGCGATGCGATAGGGGACAACACAGGGGAGCTGTTTTTT. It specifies CASSDAIGDNTGELFF. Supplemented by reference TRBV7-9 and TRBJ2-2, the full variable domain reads DTGVSQNPRHKITKRGQNVTFRCDPISEHNRLYWYRQTLGQGPEFLTYFQNEAQLEKSRLLSDRFSAERPKGSFSTLEIQRTEQGDSAMYLCASSDAIGDNTGELFFGEGSRLTVL.